The next 2 T cell receptor beta chains were all read from a single sample in a study of T cells after posttransplantation cyclophosphamide. Cyclophosphamide on days +3 and +4 followed busulfan-fludarabine conditioning and a marrow graft. Profiled with immunoSEQ multiplex PCR; TCRdb holds only in-frame clones, not every one. The table lists fewer than 12,000 clones, approximately 86% of them singletons, with 27% in the top ten. The starting material was CD4+ T cells sorted from PBMCs, obtained after allogeneic stem cell transplant with posttransplant cyclophosphamide. The receptors originated from a male patient aged 25 to 39 who received an allogeneic stem cell transplant from a related donor, was CMV-positive, and had acute GVHD only. Among the T cells, some may be from the graft donor.

The rearrangement joins TRBV4-1 to TRBJ1-1; 8 nucleotides agree with TRBD1. This CDR3 is 15 amino acids long. Germline CDR1 is MGHRA and CDR2 is YSYEKL. J gave up 3 bases and V 1 base, and 4 bases lay outside the gene matches. Here the CDR3 DNA reads TGCGCCAGCAGCCAAGTGGACAGGGACCACACTGAAGCTTTCTTT. It yields the protein CASSQVDRDHTEAFF.

The chain couples TRBV28 to TRBJ1-2; 8 bases agree with TRBD1. Unmatched junction bases numbered 14, after V lost 6 bases and J lost 8 bases. The CDR3 covers 15 residues. CDR1 MDHEN and CDR2 SYDVKM come from the germline V gene. The CDR3 here is CASSLVSAGGVGYTF. In DNA, the CDR3 is TGTGCCAGCAGCTTAGTAAGCGCAGGGGGCGTCGGCTACACCTTC.